The clone carrying this T cell receptor (beta chain) has more than one count but fewer than ten. Antigen: not known. This specimen belongs to a study of identical twins. Findings and caveats of the study: Carriage of fewer insertions was seen in abundant cord blood beta clonotypes, whereas memory repertoires showed none. Low generation-probability sequences were in excess among twin-shared out-of-frame alpha sequences.

The CDR3 runs 14 residues. V was shortened by 5 bases and J by 5 bases, with 15 bases between the two germline ends. cDNA carried unique molecular identifiers, and a universal primer site was added by template switching. From the 5' RACE reads, TCRdb called clonotypes with MiXCR, one entry per CDR3 protein. The sample holds 550,000 to 700,000 distinct CDR3 sequences, 21% seen once. The sample also formed part of further work on T cells expressing NK-cell markers. That work contributes: Where several donors were concerned, these clonotypes also led the CD3+CD56-NKG2C+ fraction.

The TCR originated in a woman between 18 and 29 years old in good health. This sequence joins TRBV12-3 or TRBV12-4 and TRBJ1-1; D is ambiguous. The sample taken for sequencing was PBMCs. CDR3 DNA sequence: TGTGCCAGCAGTCAGACCGAACGACCAACTGAAGCTTTCTTT. Amino acid sequence: CASSQTERPTEAFF.